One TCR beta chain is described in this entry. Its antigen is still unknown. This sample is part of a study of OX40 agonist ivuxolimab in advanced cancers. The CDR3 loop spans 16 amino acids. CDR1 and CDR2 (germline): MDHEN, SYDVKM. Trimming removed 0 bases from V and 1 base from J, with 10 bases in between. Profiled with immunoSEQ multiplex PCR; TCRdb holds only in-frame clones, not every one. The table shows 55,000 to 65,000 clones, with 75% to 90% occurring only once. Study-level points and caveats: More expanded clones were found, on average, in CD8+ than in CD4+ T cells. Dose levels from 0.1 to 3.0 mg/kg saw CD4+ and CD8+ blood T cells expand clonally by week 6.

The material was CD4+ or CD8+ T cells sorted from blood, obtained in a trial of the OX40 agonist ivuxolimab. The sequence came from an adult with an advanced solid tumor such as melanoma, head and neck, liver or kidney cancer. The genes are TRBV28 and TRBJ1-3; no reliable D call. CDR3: CASSLWAGRSGNTIYF. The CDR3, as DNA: TGTGCCAGCAGTTTATGGGCAGGTAGATCTGGAAACACCATATATTTT.